This T cell receptor (beta chain) emerged from a study of breast tumors, draining lymph nodes, adjacent tissues. Remarks on this clonotype: A junction boundary mismatches the germline segment, possibly from a read error.

TCRdb reanalysed the multiplex PCR reads using MiXCR and keeps one entry per CDR3 protein. The data show 150,000 to 200,000 distinct CDR3 sequences, roughly 30% seen once. There are 16 residues in the CDR3. Germline CDR1 reads SEHNR; CDR2 reads FQNEAQ (reference sequence). Breast cancer patients provided tissue from their axillary draining lymph nodes. The rearrangement joins TRBV7-9 to TRBJ2-5; 12 bases fit TRBD1. The source material was axillary lymph node tissue. The source is a female donor with breast cancer. Some clones in this sample may be carry-over from other donors' samples. CDR3 amino acids: CVSSFGTGGDEETQYF. The CDR3 nucleotides read TGTGTCAGCAGCTTCGGGACAGGGGGCGACGAAGAGACCCAGTACTTC.